This T cell receptor (beta chain) was sequenced during a study of T cell changes during pregnancy in multiple sclerosis. Sequenced by immunoSEQ multiplex PCR; TCRdb stores in-frame clones only, minus some. The sample includes roughly 20,000 clones, about 88% of them seen just once. Specimen: CD4+ T cells from peripheral blood mononuclear cells, collected in the first trimester of pregnancy. The TCR comes from a female donor in good health, enrolled as a control in a pregnancy study.

CDR3 in amino acids: CASSLVGQGNEKLFF. The CDR3 DNA sequence: TGTGCCAGCAGCTTGGTAGGACAGGGTAATGAAAAACTGTTTTTT. The chain carries TRBV5-4 and TRBJ1-4; TRBD1 aligns across 8 bases. Germline V CDR1 and CDR2: SGHNT, YYREEE (reference sequence). J gave up 4 bases and V 0 bases, and 2 bases lay outside the gene matches. This CDR3 is 15 amino acids long.